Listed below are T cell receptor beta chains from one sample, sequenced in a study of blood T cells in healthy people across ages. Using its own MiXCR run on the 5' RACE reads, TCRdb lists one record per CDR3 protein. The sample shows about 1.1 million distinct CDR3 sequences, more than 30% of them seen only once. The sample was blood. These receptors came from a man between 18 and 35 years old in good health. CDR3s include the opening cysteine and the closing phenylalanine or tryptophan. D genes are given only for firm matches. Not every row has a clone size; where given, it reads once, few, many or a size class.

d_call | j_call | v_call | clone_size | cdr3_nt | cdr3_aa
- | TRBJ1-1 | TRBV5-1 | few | TGCGCCAGCAGCTTGGAAGCAGGGTACACTGAAGCTTTCTTT | CASSLEAGYTEAFF
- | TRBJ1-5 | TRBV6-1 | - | TGTGCCAGCAGTGAAGGAGGCCTTAAGGTGCCCCAGCATTTT | CASSEGGLKVPQHF
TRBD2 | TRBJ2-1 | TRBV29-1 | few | TGCAGCGTGGGGGGACTAGCGGGGGGGCGTTCCTACAATGAGCAGTTCTTC | CSVGGLAGGRSYNEQFF
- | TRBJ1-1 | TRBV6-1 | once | TGTGCCAGCAGTGAAGATGTCAGCTTCTCACTCGCTGAAGCTTTCTTT | CASSEDVSFSLAEAFF
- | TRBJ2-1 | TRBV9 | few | TGTGCCAGCAGCGTAGTGGCTAGCTTGAATGAGCAGTTCTTC | CASSVVASLNEQFF
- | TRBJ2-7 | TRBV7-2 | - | TGTGCCAGCAGCTTAAGGCAGGCGCCTACCTACGAGCAGTACTTC | CASSLRQAPTYEQYF
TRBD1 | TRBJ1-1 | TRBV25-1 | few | TGTGCCAGCAGTGAATCTGGCAGGGGGCGGACTGAAGCTTTCTTT | CASSESGRGRTEAFF
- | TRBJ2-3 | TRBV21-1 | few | TGTGCCAGCAGCAAAGATGGGTTAGCGGGGGGTGGAGTCCCAGATACGCAGTATTTT | CASSKDGLAGGGVPDTQYF
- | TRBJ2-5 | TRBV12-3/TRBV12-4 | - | TGTGCCAGCAGTCCTCCAGGGTCCCCAGAGACCCAGTACTTC | CASSPPGSPETQYF
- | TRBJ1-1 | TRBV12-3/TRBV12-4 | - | TGTGCCAGCAGTCGACGAGGAGGGGTTAGGGCCACTGAAGCTTTCTTT | CASSRRGGVRATEAFF
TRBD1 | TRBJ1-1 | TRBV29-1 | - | TGCAGCGTCCCAGGGGGGGTGAACACTGAAGCTTTCTTT | CSVPGGVNTEAFF
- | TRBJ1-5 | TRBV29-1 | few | TGCAGCGTTGAAGGCCAGTGGCTGGCGCCCCAGCATTTT | CSVEGQWLAPQHF
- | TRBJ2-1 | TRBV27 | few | TGTGCCAGCAGTTTATCCATCGGAGCCAATGAGCAGTTCTTC | CASSLSIGANEQFF
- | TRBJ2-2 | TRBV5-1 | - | TGCGCCAGCAGTAATGCGGTCGTTGCCGGGGAGCTGTTTTTT | CASSNAVVAGELFF
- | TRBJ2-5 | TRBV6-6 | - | TGTGCCAGCAGTTTCTCTGGGGGGAATGAGCAGTACTTC | CASSFSGGNEQYF
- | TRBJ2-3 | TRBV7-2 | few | TGTGCCAGCAGCTTCCTAGGGCCGCCCGATGTCACAGATACGCAGTATTTT | CASSFLGPPDVTDTQYF
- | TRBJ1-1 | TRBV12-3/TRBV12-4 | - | TGTGCCAGCTTGATTGTCATGAACACTGAAGCTTTCTTT | CASLIVMNTEAFF
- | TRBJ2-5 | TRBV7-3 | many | TGTGCCAGCAGCTCCTCCCGCCAAGAGACCCAGTACTTC | CASSSSRQETQYF
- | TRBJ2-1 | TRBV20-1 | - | TGCAGTGCTAGACCCCCGGCCGGGACGGAATCCTACAATGAGCAGTTCTTC | CSARPPAGTESYNEQFF
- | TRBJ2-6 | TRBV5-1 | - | TGCGCCAGCAGCTTCAGGGCTTTAAGGAGTGGGGCCAACGTCCTGACTTTC | CASSFRALRSGANVLTF
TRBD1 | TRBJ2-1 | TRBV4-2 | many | TGTGCCAGCAGCCAGGCTTCACGACAGGGTGCCTACAATGAGCAGTTCTTC | CASSQASRQGAYNEQFF
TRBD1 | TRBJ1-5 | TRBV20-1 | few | TGCAGTGCCCGGGACAGGAAATCTTATAGCAATCAGCCCCAGCATTTT | CSARDRKSYSNQPQHF
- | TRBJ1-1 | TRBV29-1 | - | TGCAGCGCTGAGCAGAGACTGGACACTGAAGCTTTCTTT | CSAEQRLDTEAFF
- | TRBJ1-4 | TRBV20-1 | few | TGCAGTGCTAGAGACCCAGCTCAAAAACTGTTTTTT | CSARDPAQKLFF
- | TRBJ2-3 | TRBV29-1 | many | TGCAGCGTCGTTGCGGGGGACAACACAGATACGCAGTATTTT | CSVVAGDNTDTQYF